This paragraph covers one T cell receptor beta chain sequence. The treatment is: roughly 20 received Ad26.COV2.S at low or high dose, single or two shots; 5 received placebo; per-sample allocation not given. Material that was analyzed had been drawn on day 63 after the first vaccine or placebo injection. The data are from a study of Ad26.COV2.S vaccination and SARS-CoV-2 variants. Study-wide context: Ad26.COV2.S shots went into the muscle once or twice, 56 days apart.

Germline V gene lookup returns CDR1 SGHKS and CDR2 YYEKEE (reference sequence). V lost 1 base and J lost 0, with 16 bases in between. There are 17 residues in the CDR3. Repertoires were generated with immunoSEQ multiplex PCR, while TCRdb's copy carries only in-frame clones and drops some. This table holds hundreds of thousands of clones, roughly 90% found once. The V gene is TRBV5-5, the J gene TRBJ1-1, with D possibly matching TRBD1 (6 bases). The sample was peripheral blood, taken in a trial of Ad26.COV2.S vaccine versus placebo. This TCR was recovered from a person between 18 and 59 years old who received the Ad26.COV2.S COVID-19 vaccine or a placebo. The CDR3 loop is CASSLFWGADMNTEAFF. The CDR3 DNA follows: TGTGCCAGCAGCTTGTTCTGGGGGGCAGACATGAACACTGAAGCTTTCTTT.